This record concerns one T cell receptor (beta chain) sequence. What it binds is unknown. Germline V CDR1 and CDR2: KGHSH, LQKENI. Unmatched junction bases numbered 9, after V lost 2 bases and J lost 4 bases. CDR3 length: 16 amino acids. TCRdb's copy holds only in-frame clones and misses some; the assay was immunoSEQ multiplex PCR. The sample lists about 5,900 clones; roughly 84% were seen once. The data were taken from a study of chemoradiotherapy in HPV16-positive cancers. Study as a whole: Functional T-cell assays on a couple of HPV16-positive patients' cells defined candidate HPV-specific clones and common TCR motifs.

Findings and limits, study-wide: Candidate HPV-specific clones and E7-related TCR motifs grew in tumor during treatment. Better recurrence-free survival went with HPV-responsive T-cell expansion in HPV16-positive patients. HPV-specific T cells were functionally defined from only a couple of HPV16-positive patients.

The rearrangement links TRBV18 to TRBJ1-2; 8 bases are a match to TRBD1. The sequences come from tumor tissue, collected from a patient who underwent chemoradiotherapy. This TCR derives from a human donor with HPV-associated anogenital cancer. The CDR3 DNA is TGTGCCAGCTCACCAGTCGGGGCAGGGGGCGGCTATGGCTACACCTTC. Encoded protein: CASSPVGAGGGYGYTF.